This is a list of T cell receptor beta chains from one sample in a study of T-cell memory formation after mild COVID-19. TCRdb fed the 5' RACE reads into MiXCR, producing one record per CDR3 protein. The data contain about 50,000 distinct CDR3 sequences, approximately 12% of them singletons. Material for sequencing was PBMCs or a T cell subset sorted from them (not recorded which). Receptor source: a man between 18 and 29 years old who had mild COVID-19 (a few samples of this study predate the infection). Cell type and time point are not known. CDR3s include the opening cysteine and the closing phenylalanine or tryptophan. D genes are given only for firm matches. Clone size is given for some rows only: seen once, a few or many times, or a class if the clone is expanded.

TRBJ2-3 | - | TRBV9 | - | CASSYPRGGYTDTQYF | TGTGCCAGCAGCTATCCGAGGGGGGGCTACACAGATACGCAGTATTTT
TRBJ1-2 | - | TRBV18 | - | CASSPGTLDGYTF | TGTGCCAGCTCACCGGGGACACTTGATGGCTACACCTTC
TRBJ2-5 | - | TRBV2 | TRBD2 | CASRLSGGAWETQYF | TGTGCCAGCAGGCTTAGCGGGGGGGCTTGGGAGACCCAGTACTTC
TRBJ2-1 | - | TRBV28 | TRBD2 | CASSRTSGENEQFF | TGTGCCAGCAGCCGAACTAGCGGGGAGAATGAGCAGTTCTTC
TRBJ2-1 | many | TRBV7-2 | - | CASRGTWGYNEQFF | TGTGCCAGCAGAGGGACATGGGGCTACAATGAGCAGTTCTTC
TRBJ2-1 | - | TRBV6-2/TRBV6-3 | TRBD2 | CASSSPRAGGPYNEQFF | TGTGCCAGCAGCTCTCCTCGAGCGGGGGGGCCGTACAATGAGCAGTTCTTC
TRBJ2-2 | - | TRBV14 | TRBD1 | CASSQRTGPGELFF | TGTGCCAGCAGCCAAAGGACAGGGCCCGGGGAGCTGTTTTTT
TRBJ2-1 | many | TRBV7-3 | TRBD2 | CASGAGLATNEQFF | TGTGCCAGCGGCGCGGGACTAGCGACCAATGAGCAGTTCTTC
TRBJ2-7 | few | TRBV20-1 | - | CSARSGFEQYF | TGCAGTGCTAGAAGCGGGTTCGAGCAGTACTTC
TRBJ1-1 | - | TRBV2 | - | CASSELTGNTEAFF | TGTGCCAGCAGTGAACTAACGGGGAACACTGAAGCTTTCTTT
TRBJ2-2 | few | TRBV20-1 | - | CSGGNPGTGELFF | TGCAGTGGGGGTAATCCGGGGACCGGGGAGCTGTTTTTT